This T cell receptor (beta chain) is from a study of metastatic and nonmetastatic thyroid tumors. In the study overall: Comparative analysis of repertoires was undertaken across blood and tumor or nodule tissue obtained from malignant and benign thyroid patients. Study-wide findings and caveats: Malignant tumors reportedly showed significantly higher TCR beta diversity than benign nodules in both blood and tumor.

Methods used by the authors: Built for papillary thyroid cancer, a distant-metastasis classifier drew on CDR3 differences across clinicopathological groups. TCRdb re-called the PCR reads through MiXCR. The V and J calls here are based on TCRdb, not the publication. The table shows roughly 7,000 clones, with under 3.5% occurring only once. This CDR3 is 18 amino acids long. The J segment lost 0 bases and the V segment lost 2 bases, leaving 9 bases of the junction unmatched. CDR1 and CDR2 (germline): SEHNR, FQNEAQ (reference sequence). This clone is judged medium-sized (0.01 to 0.1%). Its target is unknown. Not a single patient had been given any form of treatment at any point before undergoing thyroid surgery.

This clonotype originated in a female donor with papillary thyroid cancer or a benign thyroid nodule (not recorded which). Some clones in this sample may be carry-over from other donors' samples. V and J are TRBV7-9 and TRBJ2-3; 9 nucleotides align to TRBD1. Material: tumor tissue. The CDR3 loop is CASSLITGTGRSTDTQYF. CDR3 DNA sequence: TGTGCCAGCAGCTTAATTACCGGGACAGGGAGAAGCACAGATACGCAGTATTTT.